The 25 T cell receptor beta chains below were found in one sample sequenced in a study of cytomegalovirus exposure and HLA in healthy donors (dated by TCRdb to the late 2010s). Libraries were made using the immunoSEQ multiplex PCR assay. For the multiplex PCR, a mixture combining 60 forward primers for TCR Vbeta segments and 13 reverse primers for TCR Jbeta segments was used. TCRdb holds this immuneACCESS table with in-frame rearrangements only. Some clones are missing; in checked studies, unresolved V genes explain under half, and the rest has no known cause. Here the sample has around 170,000 clones; over 75% occur a single time. Around 2.2% of the sample comes from the top ten. The specimen sequenced was PBMCs. These receptors all stem from a man aged 55-75 years in good health and CMV-seronegative.

V and J are TRBV6-4 and TRBJ1-2; TRBD1 matches 8 bases. The CDR3 has 13 residues. The junction had 7 bases not matched to a gene; V was cut back by 6 bases and J by 7 bases. Germline V lookup: CDR1 MRHNA, CDR2 SNTAGT. The CDR3 protein is CASRSGGDGGYTF. The DNA of the CDR3 is TGTGCCAGCAGATCAGGGGGCGACGGTGGCTACACCTTC.

This clone was seen a few times. The J gene is TRBJ2-3, the V gene TRBV28; D might be TRBD2 (6 bases). Germline V CDR1 and CDR2: MDHEN, SYDVKM. This CDR3 region has 14 residues. Trimming removed 6 bases from V and 4 bases from J, with 14 bases in between. Here the CDR3 DNA reads TGTGCCAGCAGCCTCTCGGGAGTCTCAGATACGCAGTATTTT. This translates into CASSLSGVSDTQYF. Combining the CDR3 with reference TRBV28 and TRBJ2-3 gives the whole variable domain DVKVTQSSRYLVKRTGEKVFLECVQDMDHENMFWYRQDPGLGLRLIYFSYDVKMKEKGDIPEGYSVSREKKERFSLILESASTNQTSMYLCASSLSGVSDTQYFGPGTRLTVL.

The genes are TRBV5-1 and TRBJ1-5; tentative D call: TRBD1 (6 bases). CDR1 is SGHRS and CDR2 is YFSETQ in the germline V gene. Between the trimmed V and J ends, which lost 0 bases and 3 bases, there was a span of 10 bases. The CDR3 runs 15 residues. For the CDR3, the DNA is TGCGCCAGCAGCTTGGGGACAGAGAACAATCAGCCCCAGCATTTT. Protein product: CASSLGTENNQPQHF.

This clone was seen only once. The chain is built from TRBV6-1 and TRBJ1-2, with 7 bases identical to TRBD1. The CDR3 is 14 residues long. CDR1 and CDR2 from the germline V gene are MNHNS and SASEGT. Germline trimming cut 2 bases from V and 4 bases from J; bases unmatched to any gene: 4. In DNA form, the CDR3 reads TGTGCCAGCAGTGAACGAAGGGGGCTCTATGGCTACACCTTC. The encoded protein is CASSERRGLYGYTF.

This chain joins TRBV28 and TRBJ2-5, with 8 positions matching TRBD1. The CDR3 contains 16 residues. Trimming at V came to 5 bases and at J to 5 bases, leaving 13 bases not matched to a gene. Per the germline V gene, CDR1 is MDHEN and CDR2 is SYDVKM. The CDR3 sequence: CASSILPQGGMETQYF. CDR3 nucleotides: TGTGCCAGCAGTATCCTGCCACAGGGGGGTATGGAGACCCAGTACTTC.

This clone came up a few times. The chain uses TRBV30 and TRBJ2-3, with D possibly matching TRBD2 (6 bases). This CDR3 spans 14 amino acids. The germline V and J ends were trimmed by 4 bases and 2 bases, with 13 bases remaining between them. Germline assignment: CDR1 GTSNPN and CDR2 SVGIG (reference sequence). This CDR3 is CAWKAGLYTDTQYF. The CDR3, as DNA: TGTGCCTGGAAGGCGGGACTTTACACAGATACGCAGTATTTT.

Comment on this clone: The junction differs from germline at one of its ends, possibly a read error. The CDR3 DNA reads as TGTGCCAGCAGGTCCCGACAGGGGGGAGGCTCGGCCCAGAATTTT. As protein: CASRSRQGGGSAQNF. This chain links TRBV6-5 with TRBJ1-5; TRBD1 aligns across 9 bases. This CDR3 is built from 15 residues. CDR1 MNHEY and CDR2 SVGAGI come from the germline V gene.

The chain recombines TRBV30 with TRBJ1-5; D might be TRBD1 (6 bases). The V gene's germline CDR1 is GTSNPN and CDR2 SVGIG (reference sequence). This CDR3 has 14 residues. Deletions cut 2 bases from V and 2 bases from J, with 10 bases between. The CDR3 loop reads CAWSKSGGNQPQHF. As DNA, the CDR3 is TGTGCCTGGAGTAAGTCAGGGGGCAATCAGCCCCAGCATTTT.

The CDR3 DNA follows: TGTGCCAGCAGTTACTTACAGGGGCAGAGTGGCTACACCTTC. This gives the protein CASSYLQGQSGYTF. The chain uses TRBV6-5 and TRBJ1-2; 7 nucleotides agree with TRBD1. The trim removed 1 base at V and 7 bases at J, leaving 6 bases unmatched. This CDR3 is 14 amino acids long. The germline CDR1 and CDR2 sequences are MNHEY and SVGAGI.

This rearrangement joins TRBV10-2 to TRBJ2-1; 7 bases are shared with TRBD2. The CDR3 contains 13 residues. V was pared by 6 bases and J by 9 bases, with 8 bases of the junction left unmatched. Looked up from germline, CDR1 is WSHSY and CDR2 is SAAADI. This CDR3 reads CASRSTSEGEQFF. CDR3 DNA: TGCGCCAGCAGGAGCACTAGCGAGGGTGAGCAGTTCTTC.

This clone showed up just a few times. The identical CDR3 is also encoded by other nucleotide sequences in the sample. The chain joins TRBV11-2 to TRBJ2-7; tentative D call: TRBD1 (5 bases). The CDR3 loop spans 12 amino acids. The germline V gene encodes CDR1 SGHAT and CDR2 FQNNGV. Trimming cost V 2 bases and J 3 bases, with 5 bases left between them. The CDR3 DNA reads TGTGCCAGCAGCTTAACAGGCTACGAGCAGTACTTC. Translating gives CASSLTGYEQYF.

The J gene is TRBJ1-1, the V gene TRBV19; D perhaps matches TRBD1 (5 bases). The length of the CDR3 is 12 residues. V was trimmed by 7 bases and J by 5 bases, leaving 11 bases between them. Per the germline V gene, CDR1 is LNHDA and CDR2 is SQIVND (reference sequence). The CDR3, as DNA: TGTGCCAGTAAACAGGCTGGTACTGAAGCTTTCTTT. Amino acids: CASKQAGTEAFF.

This clone was detected only once. The chain carries TRBV5-4 and TRBJ2-1, with 11 bases matching TRBD2. The CDR3 consists of 17 residues. J gave up 7 bases and V 1 base, and 10 bases lay outside the gene matches. Per the germline V gene, CDR1 is SGHNT and CDR2 is YYREEE (reference sequence). Written as DNA, the CDR3 is TGTGCCAGCAGCTTGTCCGCCGTGTCTAGCGGGAGGAATGAGCAGTTCTTC. This codes for CASSLSAVSSGRNEQFF. The full variable domain, in which reference TRBV5-4 and TRBJ2-1 provide the parts outside the CDR3, is ETGVTQSPTHLIKTRGQQVTLRCSSQSGHNTVSWYQQALGQGPQFIFQYYREEENGRGNFPPRFSGLQFPNYSSELNVNALELDDSALYLCASSLSAVSSGRNEQFFGPGTRLTVL.

Concerning this clone: Mismatch with germline at one junction end may stem from a read error. The gene calls are TRBV15 and TRBJ1-1; D unclear. From germline, CDR1 is LNHNV and CDR2 YYDKDF (reference sequence). CDR3 length equals 13 residues. The CDR3 DNA reads as TGTGCCACCAGCAGATCCGGGAACCCTGAAGCTTTCTTT. It yields the protein CATSRSGNPEAFF. Filled out from reference TRBV15 and TRBJ1-1, the complete variable domain reads DAMVIQNPRYQVTQFGKPVTLSCSQTLNHNVMYWYQQKSSQAPKLLFHYYDKDFNNEADTPDNFQSRRPNTSFCFLDIRSPGLGDTAMYLCATSRSGNPEAFFGQGTRLTVV.

In this sample, this clone turned up once. The genes are TRBV12-5 and TRBJ2-5, with 7 bases aligning to TRBD2. The length of the CDR3 is 14 residues. Trimming removed 9 bases from V and 2 bases from J; junction bases left unmatched: 9. CDR1 and CDR2 from the germline V gene are LGHNT and FRNRAP. CDR3 sequence (DNA): TGTGCTAGCAACAGCGGGGTTGGACAAGAGACCCAGTACTTC. This translates into CASNSGVGQETQYF.

The rearrangement joins TRBV7-8 to TRBJ2-1, with D possibly matching TRBD1 (5 bases). CDR1 SGHVS and CDR2 FQNEAQ come from the germline V gene. Between the trimmed V and J ends, which lost 5 bases and 6 bases, there was a span of 20 bases. The CDR3 length is 16 residues. The CDR3 DNA reads TGTGCCAGCAGCCCTTGGCGCAGGGCCCCCAGCAATGAGCAGTTCTTC. Translating gives CASSPWRRAPSNEQFF.

This clone was counted between two and nine times. V and J are TRBV28 and TRBJ1-2; 9 bases match TRBD1. Germline CDR1 and CDR2: MDHEN and SYDVKM. This CDR3 is built from 14 residues. The trim removed 6 bases at V and 3 bases at J, leaving 5 bases unmatched. The CDR3 loop is CASRTGGDDYGYTF. CDR3 DNA: TGTGCCAGCAGAACAGGGGGCGATGACTATGGCTACACCTTC.

V is TRBV12-5 and J is TRBJ2-1, with TRBD2 matching over 11 bases. Germline V gives CDR1 LGHNT, CDR2 FRNRAP. V trimming: 7 bases; J trimming: 7 bases; junction bases outside the gene matches: 9. CDR3 size: 15 residues. The CDR3 coding sequence is TGTGCTAGTGCCCTGGGGCCTAGCGGGAGGAATGAGCAGTTCTTC. This translates into CASALGPSGRNEQFF.

V usage is TRBV2 and J usage is TRBJ1-5, with D unresolved. Germline V gene lookup returns CDR1 SNHLY and CDR2 FYNNEI. CDR3 length: 14 residues. V was trimmed by 3 bases and J by 3 bases, leaving 9 bases between them. The CDR3 is CASSEGTFNQPQHF. DNA of the CDR3: TGTGCCAGCAGTGAGGGCACTTTCAATCAGCCCCAGCATTTT.

The V gene is TRBV11-3, the J gene TRBJ1-6, with D tentatively TRBD1 (6 bases). The ends were cut back, 5 bases at V and 2 bases at J, with 19 bases in the middle. Germline CDR1 SGHNT, CDR2 YENEEA. The CDR3 runs to 18 residues. The CDR3 sequence is CASSPGGQGTPYNSPLHF. The DNA of the CDR3 is TGTGCCAGCAGCCCAGGCGGGCAGGGGACCCCCTATAATTCACCCCTCCACTTT.

This clone appeared a few times. The chain couples TRBV18 to TRBJ2-5, with a possible D match to TRBD1 (6 bases). CDR3 length: 17 amino acids. From germline, CDR1 is KGHSH and CDR2 LQKENI. With 1 base removed from V and 0 bases from J, the gap between germline ends came to 15 bases. As DNA, the CDR3 is TGTGCCAGCTCACCACTTCCCCGCCAGGGGTACCAAGAGACCCAGTACTTC. Amino acid sequence: CASSPLPRQGYQETQYF.

V gene TRBV2 combines with J gene TRBJ1-3; no definite D call. Germline V lookup: CDR1 SNHLY, CDR2 FYNNEI. This CDR3 is built from 15 residues. Deletions cut 6 bases from V and 2 bases from J, with 14 bases between. CDR3 DNA: TGTGCCAGCAGAGGACCCCGAGGGACTGGAAACACCATATATTTT. Amino acid sequence: CASRGPRGTGNTIYF.

This chain links TRBV7-9 with TRBJ2-5; TRBD2 aligns across 8 bases. The CDR3 runs 14 residues. V was pared by 5 bases and J by 4 bases, with 6 bases of the junction left unmatched. The germline V gene encodes CDR1 SEHNR and CDR2 FQNEAQ (reference sequence). The CDR3 nucleotides read TGTGCCAGCAGCCCGATCGGGGGGGGAGAGACCCAGTACTTC. It translates to CASSPIGGGETQYF.

This chain links TRBV7-8 with TRBJ1-4, with 10 nucleotides matching TRBD1. This CDR3 is built from 18 residues. Germline loops: CDR1 SGHVS, CDR2 FQNEAQ. V lost 6 bases to trimming and J lost 0 bases; unmatched junction nucleotides: 10. CDR3 loop: CASSHARGQGATNEKLFF. The CDR3 DNA reads TGTGCCAGCAGTCACGCAAGAGGACAGGGGGCAACTAATGAAAAACTGTTTTTT.

The chain couples TRBV19 to TRBJ2-1; D may be TRBD1 (6 bases). Germline V lookup: CDR1 LNHDA, CDR2 SQIVND (reference sequence). The CDR3 runs 15 residues. V lost 4 bases and J lost 7, with 17 bases in between. The CDR3 sequence: CASSRTRDTGNEQFF. CDR3 DNA sequence: TGTGCCAGTAGTAGGACAAGGGACACTGGGAATGAGCAGTTCTTC.